This T cell receptor (beta chain) was captured in a study of T cells in Graves' hyperthyroidism and ophthalmopathy. Study-wide results and caveats: Among thyroid clonotypes expanded above 0.001, most also appeared in blood.

This clonotype was seen repeatedly, ten times or more. Its antigen remains unknown. V was clipped by 3 bases and J by 4 bases, with 16 bases between them. The CDR3 is 15 amino acids. Germline CDR1 SGHAT, CDR2 FQNNGV. Clinical symptoms, serum thyroxine, TRAb, thyroid ultrasound and orbital computed tomography established diagnosis. It was RNA transcripts that yielded the amplified TCR beta CDR3 regions. The HTBI set primed first-round TCR CDR3 RT-PCR. TCRdb re-called the multiplex PCR reads through MiXCR, storing one row per CDR3 protein. The table lists hundreds of thousands of distinct CDR3 sequences, 20% to 25% of them singletons.

The chain is built from TRBV11-2 and TRBJ2-7; the D is unclear. Sequences were obtained from blood. This receptor was obtained from a man in his thirties or forties with Graves' ophthalmopathy. The DNA for the CDR3 is TGTGCCAGCAGCTTTGTTGGACGGAAGGAGTACGAGCAGTACTTC. Translating it yields CASSFVGRKEYEQYF.